This T cell receptor (beta chain) was found in a study of shared clonotypes between healthy human individuals. Study outcomes and limitations: Non-shared clonotypes had lower generation probabilities than those shared by all four donors.

V gave up 8 bases and J gave up 2 bases, with 13 bases separating them. CDR3 length: 15 residues. CDR1 LGHNA and CDR2 YSLEER come from the germline V gene. Produced via immunoSEQ multiplex PCR; TCRdb's table is partial and in-frame only. Among 1.5 million to 1.9 million clones, around 98% were seen once, and the ten largest hold less than 0.55%. With respect to this clone: Its antigen is not known.

The TCR originated in a man aged 30-40 years in good health. The sample consisted of naive CD4+ T cells sorted from blood. The subset here: CD45RA+ positively selected. This chain joins TRBV4-3 and TRBJ2-6; D might be TRBD1 (5 bases). CDR3 residues: CASGADNPGANVLTF. The CDR3 DNA reads as TGCGCCAGCGGGGCAGACAACCCTGGGGCCAACGTCCTGACTTTC.